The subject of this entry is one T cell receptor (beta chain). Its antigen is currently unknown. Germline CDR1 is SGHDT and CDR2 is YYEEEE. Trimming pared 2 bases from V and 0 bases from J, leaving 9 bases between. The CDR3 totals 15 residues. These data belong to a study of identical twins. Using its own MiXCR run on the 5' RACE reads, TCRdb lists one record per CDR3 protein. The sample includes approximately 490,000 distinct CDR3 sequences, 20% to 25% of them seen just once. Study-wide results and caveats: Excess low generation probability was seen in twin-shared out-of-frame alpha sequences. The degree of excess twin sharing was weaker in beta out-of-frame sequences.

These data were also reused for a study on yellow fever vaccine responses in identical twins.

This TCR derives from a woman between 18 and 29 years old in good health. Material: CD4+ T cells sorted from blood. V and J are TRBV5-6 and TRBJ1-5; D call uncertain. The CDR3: CASSLFDGSNQPQHF. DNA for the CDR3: TGTGCCAGCAGCTTATTTGACGGTAGCAATCAGCCCCAGCATTTT.